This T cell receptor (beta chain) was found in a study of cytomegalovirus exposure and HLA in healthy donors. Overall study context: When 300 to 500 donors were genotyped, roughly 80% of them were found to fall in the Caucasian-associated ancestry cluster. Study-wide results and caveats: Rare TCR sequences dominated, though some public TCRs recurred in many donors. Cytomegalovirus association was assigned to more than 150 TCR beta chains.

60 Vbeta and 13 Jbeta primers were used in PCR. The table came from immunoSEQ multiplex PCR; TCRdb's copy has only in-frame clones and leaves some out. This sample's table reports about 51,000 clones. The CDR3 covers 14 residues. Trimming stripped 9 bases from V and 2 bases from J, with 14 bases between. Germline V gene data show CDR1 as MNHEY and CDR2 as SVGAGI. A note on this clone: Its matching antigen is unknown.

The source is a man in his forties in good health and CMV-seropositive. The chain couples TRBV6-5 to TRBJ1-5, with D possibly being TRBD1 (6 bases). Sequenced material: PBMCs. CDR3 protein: CASTGFLRNQPQHF. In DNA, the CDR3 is TGTGCCAGTACAGGGTTTTTGCGCAATCAGCCCCAGCATTTT.